Below are 16 T cell receptor beta chains sequenced from a single sample in a study of glioma-infiltrating T cells. Using RNA template, CDR3s of TCR alpha and beta were amplified with iRepertoire arm-PCR. TCRdb reprocessed the multiplex PCR reads with MiXCR, giving one entry per CDR3 protein. The repertoire has about 400,000 distinct CDR3 sequences, approximately 42% of them found once; the top ten carry around 13%. Input material: glioma tissue, nonneoplastic brain tissue, or PBMCs (not recorded which). The receptor source for this set is a human donor with low-grade glioma or glioblastoma, undergoing nonglioma brain surgery, or in good health (not recorded which).

J is TRBJ2-7 and V is TRBV29-1, with 9 bases fitting TRBD2. This CDR3 region has 13 residues. CDR1 and CDR2 from the germline V gene are SQVTM and ANQGSEA. V gave up 5 bases and J gave up 1 base; unmatched junction bases: 3. The CDR3 bases are TGCAGCGTTCAGACTAGCGGATCCTACGAGCAGTACTTC. It encodes CSVQTSGSYEQYF.

On this clonotype itself: This CDR3 fails to terminate in the conserved phenylalanine or tryptophan, so it likely reflects a read error. This chain connects TRBV27 to TRBJ2-2; D is uncertain. This CDR3 comprises 12 residues. Trimming left V 7 bases short and J 2 bases short, with 5 bases between. Germline CDR1 MNHEY, CDR2 SMNVEV (reference sequence). The CDR3 nucleotides read TGTGCCAGCACAGATAACACCGGGGAGCTGTTTTCT. Translating gives CASTDNTGELFS.

This clonotype was seen a handful of times. The chain joins TRBV4-3 to TRBJ2-5, with TRBD2 matching over 11 bases. Germline assignment: CDR1 LGHNA and CDR2 YSLEER. Trimming removed 1 base from V and 4 bases from J; junction bases left unmatched: 2. The length of the CDR3 is 15 residues. CDR3 in amino acids: CASSQVLAGGETQYF. CDR3 nucleotide sequence: TGCGCCAGCAGCCAAGTCCTAGCGGGAGGAGAGACCCAGTACTTC.

This clonotype was seen a handful of times. The rearrangement links TRBV28 to TRBJ1-4; TRBD1 matches 8 bases. The germline V gene has CDR1 MDHEN and CDR2 SYDVKM. The V and J ends lost 4 bases and 8 bases, in that order; junction bases with no gene match: 9. CDR3 length equals 15 residues. The CDR3 DNA is TGTGCCAGCAGTTCGGCCGGACAGGGAGGGGAAAAACTGTTTTTT. It specifies CASSSAGQGGEKLFF.

This sequence joins TRBV19 and TRBJ2-3; D possibly matches TRBD1 or TRBD2 (5 bases each). Trimming removed 10 bases from V and 8 bases from J, with 19 bases in between. There are 13 residues in the CDR3. The germline CDR1 and CDR2 sequences are LNHDA and SQIVND (reference sequence). The CDR3 region has the DNA TGTGCCACATCGGGACCCACGCTTGGTACGCAGTATTTT. Amino acids: CATSGPTLGTQYF. The full variable domain, completed using reference TRBV19 and TRBJ2-3, is DGGITQSPKYLFRKEGQNVTLSCEQNLNHDAMYWYRQDPGQGLRLIYYSQIVNDFQKGDIAEGYSVSREKKESFPLTVTSAQKNPTAFYLCATSGPTLGTQYFGPGTRLTVL.

CDR3 amino acids: CASTGGQGKWKPQHF. Here the CDR3 DNA reads TGTGCCAGCACCGGGGGGCAGGGAAAATGGAAGCCCCAGCATTTT. V is TRBV6-5 and J is TRBJ1-5, with a possible D match to TRBD1 (6 bases). V was trimmed by 7 bases and J by 8 bases, leaving 21 bases between them. This CDR3 contains 15 residues. The V gene's germline CDR1 is MNHEY and CDR2 SVGAGI.

This clonotype was observed many times. V gene TRBV27 combines with J gene TRBJ2-1; D is unresolved. The germline CDR1 and CDR2 sequences are MNHEY and SMNVEV (reference sequence). This CDR3 is built from 14 residues. V shed 5 bases and J shed 7 bases, with 15 bases lying between them. This CDR3 is CASSPWIEGNEQFF. In DNA, the CDR3 is TGTGCCAGCAGTCCGTGGATAGAAGGGAATGAGCAGTTCTTC.

Only a few counts were recorded for this clonotype. This sequence joins TRBV27 and TRBJ1-1, with 10 bases that match TRBD1. The CDR3 runs 15 residues. J lost 5 bases, V lost 5 bases, and 8 bases had no gene match. From germline, CDR1 is MNHEY and CDR2 SMNVEV (reference sequence). CDR3 region: CASSPGTGVQTEAFF. The CDR3 region has the DNA TGTGCCAGCAGTCCCGGGACAGGGGTCCAAACTGAAGCTTTCTTT.

This clonotype was observed a single time. The junction shows a germline mismatch at one end, possibly a read error. The chain uses TRBV28 and TRBJ2-1, with TRBD2 identical over 7 bases. The germline gives CDR1 MDHEN, CDR2 SYDVKM. CDR3 size: 15 residues. In DNA, the CDR3 is TGTGCCTGCAGTTCTCCAGCGGGATCGCTCTACGAGCAGTTCTTC. It yields the protein CACSSPAGSLYEQFF.

The chain combines TRBV10-3 with TRBJ1-2; 8 bases line up with TRBD1. This CDR3 contains 12 residues. The V gene's germline CDR1 is ENHRY and CDR2 SYGVKD. The ends lost 5 bases at V and 8 bases at J; junction bases unmatched: 4. DNA of the CDR3: TGTGCCATCAGTCCGACAGGGGAGGGCTACACCTTC. Translated: CAISPTGEGYTF.

Only a few counts were recorded for this clonotype. This chain connects TRBV28 to TRBJ2-7, with TRBD1 matching over 7 bases. Per germline, CDR1 MDHEN and CDR2 SYDVKM. V shed 3 bases and J 2 bases; nucleotides not matched to a gene: 4. The CDR3 consists of 14 residues. The CDR3 coding sequence is TGTGCCAGCAGTTTCAGGGACAGTACCTACGAGCAGTACTTC. This translates into CASSFRDSTYEQYF.

The V gene is TRBV6-1, the J gene TRBJ2-1, with TRBD2 as a possible D gene (6 bases). The CDR3 loop spans 13 amino acids. Germline assignment: CDR1 MNHNS and CDR2 SASEGT. Trimming stripped 4 bases from V and 7 bases from J, with 11 bases between. This chain's CDR3 is CASSGRGWNEQFF. The CDR3 coding sequence is TGTGCCAGCAGTGGCCGGGGGTGGAATGAGCAGTTCTTC.

The V and J genes are TRBV20-1 and TRBJ1-4, with TRBD1 matching 9 bases. V gave up 6 bases and J gave up 6 bases; unmatched junction bases: 2. Germline V gene data show CDR1 as DFQATT and CDR2 as SNEGSKA (reference sequence). The CDR3 runs to 12 residues. CDR3 sequence reads: CSAGTGYEKLFF. CDR3 bases: TGCAGTGCAGGGACAGGGTATGAAAAACTGTTTTTT.

Points on this clonotype: Given a much more abundant clone one base away, this may be a read error. The genes are TRBV6-9 and TRBJ2-1, with 8 bases lining up with TRBD2. Germline V gene data show CDR1 as MNHGY and CDR2 as SVAAGI. The CDR3 covers 13 residues. CDR3 DNA sequence: TGTGCCAGCACTCCCGGGGGGGACAATGAGGAGTTCTTC. Amino acid sequence: CASTPGGDNEEFF.

Worth noting for this clonotype: Since a much larger clone is just one base distant, this may be a read error. The chain employs TRBV15 and TRBJ2-1, with 12 bases matching TRBD2. Germline CDR1 is LNHNV and CDR2 is YYDKDF (reference sequence). The CDR3 has 19 amino acids. V was pared by 1 base and J by 1 base, with 8 bases of the junction left unmatched. The CDR3 region is CATSRGVTSGGRSYNEQFF. As DNA, the CDR3 is TGTGCCACCAGCAGAGGCGTAACTAGCGGGGGGAGGTCCTACAATGAGCAGTTCTTC. Using reference TRBV15 and TRBJ2-1 for the parts outside the CDR3, the full variable domain is DAMVIQNPRYQVTQFGKPVTLSCSQTLNHNVMYWYQQKSSQAPKLLFHYYDKDFNNEADTPDNFQSRRPNTSFCFLDIRSPGLGDTAMYLCATSRGVTSGGRSYNEQFFGPGTRLTVL.

The genes are TRBV14 and TRBJ2-7, with D unresolved. Trimming cost V 3 bases and J 2 bases, with 14 bases left between them. CDR3 length: 15 amino acids. Germline CDR1 SGHDN, CDR2 FVKESK. The CDR3 loop reads CASSHPSSVPYEQYF. CDR3 DNA sequence: TGTGCCAGCAGCCACCCCAGCTCCGTACCCTACGAGCAGTACTTC. The full variable domain, in which reference TRBV14 and TRBJ2-7 provide the parts outside the CDR3, is EAGVTQFPSHSVIEKGQTVTLRCDPISGHDNLYWYRRVMGKEIKFLLHFVKESKQDESGMPNNRFLAERTGGTYSTLKVQPAELEDSGVYFCASSHPSSVPYEQYFGPGTRLTVT.